This record covers a single T cell receptor (beta chain). The CDR3 contains 15 residues. V lost 8 bases, J lost 4 bases, and 20 bases lay in between. Germline-derived CDR1 and CDR2 are MNHEY and SVGAGI. The data belong to a study of blood T cell repertoires in COVID-19. The wider study: Some COVID-19 samples were acute and others convalescent; all came from the United States, Italy and Spain. In each case, the material was cDNA or gDNA derived from T cells, B-cell-depleted T cells, or PBMCs.

Original processing notes: Reference gene primers were amplified, and this amplification served to estimate nucleated cell counts. The method was immunoSEQ multiplex PCR; TCRdb's version includes in-frame clones alone and lacks a portion of them. V and J calls and clone size are those listed in that table; D and trimming were worked out from the DNA. This table has about 260,000 clones, about nine tenths appearing once. This chain links TRBV6-5 with TRBJ1-1, with D perhaps TRBD1 (5 bases). Sequencing was performed on peripheral blood. The TCR originated in a woman aged 40 to 50 with acute or convalescent COVID-19. CDR3 loop: CASSQGYRGATEAFF. CDR3 bases: TGTGCCAGCTCTCAAGGTTACCGCGGGGCCACTGAAGCTTTCTTT.